A selection of T cell receptor beta chains follows, all from one sample in a study of circulating CD8 cells and anti-PD-1 response in melanoma. Each CDR3 protein is one row after TCRdb ran MiXCR on the reads. The data contain 400 to 600 distinct CDR3 sequences, approximately 10% of them singletons. The specimen comprised CD8+ T cells from PBMCs, sampled at baseline or after one month of anti-PD-1 therapy (not recorded which). These receptors were obtained from a human donor with melanoma. Both conserved end residues are part of each CDR3. The D gene is left open where the match is weak. Not every row has a clone size; where given, it reads once, few, many or a size class.

D | J | V | size | DNA | CDR3
NA | TRBJ1-1 | TRBV6-6 | medium-sized | TGTGCCAGCAGTTACTCGCGAACCGGGACCGAAGCTTTCTTT | CASSYSRTGTEAFF
NA | TRBJ2-7 | TRBV6-5 | medium-sized | TGTGCCAGCAGCCGTGGACAGCTACTCTACGAGCAGTACTTC | CASSRGQLLYEQYF
TRBD2 | TRBJ2-7 | TRBV27 | medium-sized | TGTGCCAGCAGTTTCCCCACCCTTAGCGGGGGGACCTACGAGCAGTACTTC | CASSFPTLSGGTYEQYF
NA | TRBJ2-4 | TRBV11-2 | medium-sized | TGTGCCAGCAGCTTCCACGGACTAGCCAAAAACATTCAGTACTTC | CASSFHGLAKNIQYF
NA | TRBJ2-3 | TRBV19 | large | TGTGCCAGTAGTATGTCGACGGACAGTGCAGATACGCAGTATTTT | CASSMSTDSADTQYF
NA | TRBJ1-1 | TRBV19 | medium-sized | TGTGCCAGTAGTATAGGGAGGACTGAAGCTTTCTTT | CASSIGRTEAFF
NA | TRBJ2-3 | TRBV27 | medium-sized | TGTGCCAGCAGTTTATCGAGCCTCACAGATACGCAGTATTTT | CASSLSSLTDTQYF
TRBD2 | TRBJ2-3 | TRBV4-3 | medium-sized | TGCGCCAGCAGCCAAGATGGCAGACTAGCGGGAATCGGCACAGATACGCAGTATTTT | CASSQDGRLAGIGTDTQYF
NA | TRBJ2-3 | TRBV28 | hyperexpanded | TGTGCCAGCAGTTTTCCGGTCGGGCCTAGCACAGATACGCAGTATTTT | CASSFPVGPSTDTQYF
NA | TRBJ1-4 | TRBV9 | medium-sized | TGTGCCAGCAGCCCGCGGGGTGAAAAACTGTTTTTT | CASSPRGEKLFF
TRBD2 | TRBJ2-7 | TRBV29-1 | few | TGCAGCGTTGTTGGGACTAGTCGGATCTACGAGCAGTACTTC | CSVVGTSRIYEQYF
NA | TRBJ2-1 | TRBV28 | medium-sized | TGTGCCAGCAGGCCAGACAGCTACAATGAGCAGTTCTTC | CASRPDSYNEQFF
NA | TRBJ2-7 | TRBV6-6 | medium-sized | TGTGCCAGCACTCGAGAGCGGGTCTACGAGCAGTACTTC | CASTRERVYEQYF
NA | TRBJ1-5 | TRBV24-1 | few | TGTGCCACCAGTGATTTTTCCCAGCCCCAGCATTTT | CATSDFSQPQHF
NA | TRBJ2-4 | TRBV11-2 | NA | TGTGCCAGCAGCTTCTACGGACTAGCCAAAAACATTCAGTACTTC | CASSFYGLAKNIQYF
TRBD1 | TRBJ1-2 | TRBV29-1 | medium-sized | TGCAGCGGCTCGGGACAGGGGGTGAATGGCTACACCTTC | CSGSGQGVNGYTF
TRBD2 | TRBJ2-7 | TRBV18 | large | TGTGCCAGCTCACCCTGGACTAGCGGGCCCCAATTCTACGAGCAGTACTTC | CASSPWTSGPQFYEQYF
TRBD1 | TRBJ1-4 | TRBV6-6 | large | TGTGCCAGCAGTTACTCGAGACAGGGGAGTGAAAAACTGTTTTTT | CASSYSRQGSEKLFF
NA | TRBJ2-7 | TRBV2 | few | TGTGCCAGCAAGTGGTGGTCCTACGAGCAGTACTTC | CASKWWSYEQYF
NA | TRBJ1-5 | TRBV11-2 | medium-sized | TGTGCCAGCAGCTTAGATCCAGGCGGGCAGCCCCAGCATTTT | CASSLDPGGQPQHF
TRBD2 | TRBJ2-1 | TRBV20-1 | large | TGCAGTGCTAGAGAGCCACTAGCGGGAGGCTCCTACAATGAGCAGTTCTTC | CSAREPLAGGSYNEQFF
NA | TRBJ1-2 | TRBV5-1 | NA | TGCGCCAGCAGCTTGTCGGCGGGAACAAACCATGGCTACACCTTC | CASSLSAGTNHGYTF
NA | TRBJ2-1 | TRBV7-6 | NA | TGTGCCAGCAGCTTAGGTCCTAGCGCTTACAATGAGCAGTTCTTC | CASSLGPSAYNEQFF
NA | TRBJ1-1 | TRBV19 | large | TGTGCCACAAGGTTTGGCACTGAAGCTTTCTTT | CATRFGTEAFF
TRBD1 | TRBJ1-2 | TRBV28 | large | TGTGCCACCCACTCTCCACGGGACAGTGCCCTCTATGGCTACACCTTC | CATHSPRDSALYGYTF
TRBD2 | TRBJ2-5 | TRBV24-1 | medium-sized | TGTGCCACCGGGCCTAGCGGGGGAGAAGAGACCCAGTACTTC | CATGPSGGEETQYF
NA | TRBJ2-7 | TRBV25-1 | medium-sized | TGTGCCAAAAGCAATTTCTACGAGCAGTACTTC | CAKSNFYEQYF
NA | TRBJ2-7 | TRBV28 | medium-sized | TGTGCCAGCAGTTTAAGGGGTTCCCTTTACGAGCAGTACTTC | CASSLRGSLYEQYF
NA | TRBJ2-2 | TRBV27 | medium-sized | TGTGCCAGCAGTTGGACGGAGAGGGGGGAGCTGTTTTTT | CASSWTERGELFF
NA | TRBJ2-7 | TRBV20-1 | medium-sized | TGCAGTGCTAAGGGCGGGGGCTTCTCCTACGAGCAGTACTTC | CSAKGGGFSYEQYF
NA | TRBJ2-7 | TRBV6-5 | medium-sized | TGTGCCAGCACCGCCCAACTTGGGGCCGAGCAGTACTTC | CASTAQLGAEQYF
NA | TRBJ2-7 | TRBV2 | few | TGTGCCAGCAGTATCTACGAGCAGTACTTC | CASSIYEQYF
TRBD1 | TRBJ2-3 | TRBV24-1 | large | TGTGCCACCAGTGATCAAGGGACAGGCCTAGATACGCAGTATTTT | CATSDQGTGLDTQYF
TRBD1 | TRBJ1-1 | TRBV27 | medium-sized | TGTGCCAGCAGTGGCGAGAGGGGGCCGAGCACTGAAGCTTTCTTT | CASSGERGPSTEAFF
NA | TRBJ1-1 | TRBV14 | large | TGTGCCAGCAGCCAGCGGGACGAAATCATGAACACTGAAGCTTTCTTT | CASSQRDEIMNTEAFF